This TCR beta chain was sequenced for a study of tissue T cells after allogeneic stem cell transplantation (dated by TCRdb to 2022 to 2024). Regarding the research as a whole: The study profiled TCR beta repertoires across many tissues from research autopsies of patients with and without GVHD, plus mouse models of GVHD. The human part of the study was a prospective observational study with no blinding and no randomization. Points the paper makes about the study in general: Which tissue TCRs were alloreactive or antigen-specific was not determined in the study, and some of the clones might have been host cells that persisted. Only a few T cell clones appeared in more than one patient, yet motif-based clustering showed tissue-specific repertoire signatures that were shared between patients. The patient cohort was small and clinically heterogeneous, and sampling depth was acknowledged as a limitation. Within patients, how anatomically similar tissues were was a major factor shaping TCR repertoire composition, regardless of disease or transplant status. In both patients and mice, T cells from blood and spleen covered only a limited part of the TCR repertoire found in tissues.

Inclusive of the bounding cysteine and phenylalanine, the CDR3 is 11 residues long. The 30 bases shown cover part of the CDR3, and their frame starts at base 1. Looking up the germline V gene (reference sequence) yields CDR1 SNHLY and CDR2 FYNGKV. V loses 3 bases of germline sequence and J loses 3 bases, and the interval between the two ends is 2 bases. Receptor amplification or capture employed the immunoSEQ multiplex PCR assay. Adaptive Biotechnologies performed TCRbeta CDR3 sequencing at survey depth and reported CDR3 sequences, V/J genes, productive frequency, and template counts. Amplification of TCR beta CDR3 regions was performed from genomic DNA rather than from RNA. From the authors' description of their analysis: Jensen-Shannon divergence was used to quantify pairwise repertoire overlap between tissues, with a value of 1 indicating complete divergence and a value of 0 indicating identical repertoires. Tissues were clustered by single-linkage agglomerative hierarchical clustering of pairwise JSD values, and the clustering results were displayed as dendrograms. GLIPH2 was applied to all patient samples using simulation_depth 1000, kmer_min_depth 3, and cdr3_length_cutoff 8, and only groups with more than two unique CDR3s were retained. In a standardized tissue-overlap score, Jaccard GLIPH-group overlap across patients was extrapolated to a standard repertoire size of 1000 clones. Associations of diversity with clinical or experimental variables used linear mixed-effect models with tissue fixed effects and individual random effects. TCRdb took this table from immuneACCESS and kept in-frame rearrangements with V and J called. Such tables lack part of the clones; where checked against another copy, unresolved V genes explain under half of the gap, and the rest is unexplained. V, J and clone size derive from that table, while D and trimming were established from the DNA sequence. Present in this sample are some 17,000 clones, around 70% of which were seen just once. The ten biggest clones cover 0.75% to 1% of the sample.

Before genomic DNA isolation with the DNeasy Blood & Tissue Kit, mouse tissues were minced with razor blades in buffered saline. Regarding this clone: The clone's antigen remains unknown. Since the receptor is from a mouse, mouse gene names and germline sequences apply. Read data end 1 residue before the CDR3 end; the end is taken from the germline J gene.

The sequenced sample consisted of spleen. The rearranged chain carries TRBV3 and TRBJ1-1, with the identity of the D gene unclear. The receptor was isolated from a female BALB/c mouse in good health. These mice carry the MHC haplotype H2-d. Partial CDR3 DNA: TGTGCCAGCAGCTTCGACACAGAAGTCTTC. Its coded protein is CASSFDTEVF. The entire CDR3 protein reads CASSFDTEVFF.